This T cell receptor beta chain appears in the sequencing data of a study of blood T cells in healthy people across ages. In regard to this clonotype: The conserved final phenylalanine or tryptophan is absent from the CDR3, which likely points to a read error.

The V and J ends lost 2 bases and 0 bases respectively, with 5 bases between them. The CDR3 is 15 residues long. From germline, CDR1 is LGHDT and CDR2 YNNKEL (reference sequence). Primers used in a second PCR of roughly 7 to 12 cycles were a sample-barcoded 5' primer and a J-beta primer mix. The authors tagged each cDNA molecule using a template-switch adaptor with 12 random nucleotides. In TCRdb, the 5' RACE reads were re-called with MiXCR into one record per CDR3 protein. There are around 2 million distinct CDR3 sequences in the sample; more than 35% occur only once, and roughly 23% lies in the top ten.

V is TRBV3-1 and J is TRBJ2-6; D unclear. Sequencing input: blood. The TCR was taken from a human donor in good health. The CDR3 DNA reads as TGTGCCAGCAGCCAATGGGTCTCTGGGGCCAACGTCCTGACTTGC. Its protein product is CASSQWVSGANVLTC.